This TCR beta chain originates from a study of cytomegalovirus exposure and HLA in healthy donors (dated by TCRdb to the late 2010s). Regarding the study in general: The 700 or so repertoires of the first cohort and the 95 to 150 validation repertoires were produced on the same platform, according to a later analysis. To predict cytomegalovirus infection status, the study brought together high-throughput TCR immunosequencing, statistical association of individual TCRs with disease status, and machine learning. The study was designed to test whether signatures of past pathogen exposure could be identified by cataloging public T cell receptors. A separate validation cohort of some 130 different subjects was used in addition to the 666-subject first cohort. Broad study findings and their caveats: A later analysis lacked HLA typing for the validation cohort, so it scored co-occurrence in that cohort across all 110 or so repertoires. According to the authors, the approach could potentially be generalized to other disease states and immunological phenotypes. In vitro tests confirmed that a few of the cytomegalovirus-associated TCR beta chains recognize cytomegalovirus antigens. In the study, approximately 160 TCR beta chains were listed as associated with cytomegalovirus. In both the original and validation cohorts, the classifier was reported to diagnose cytomegalovirus status with high specificity and sensitivity. Most TCR sequences were observed very rarely across donors, whereas some public TCRs were present in many individuals. In a later analysis, TCRs clustered in the first cohort were found to also tend to co-occur in the 120 validation repertoires, with 90% to 95% of cluster scores above 0.

Receptor libraries were prepared by the immunoSEQ multiplex PCR assay. In the paper's pipeline: A statistical classification framework was built to diagnose cytomegalovirus status from the catalog of TCR beta chain sequences. TCRdb took over this immuneACCESS table, retaining in-frame rearrangements with V and J assigned. Such tables are incomplete; in checked studies, under half of the missing clones stem from an unresolved V gene, and the remainder is unexplained. V, J and clone size reflect that table, while D and trimming were determined from the DNA. Recorded for this sample are roughly 52,000 clones; 88% of them occurred a single time. The ten top clones hold 6.7% of the sample. The CDR3 starts with the cysteine, ends with the phenylalanine, and has 14 residues. Of the read, only the CDR3 DNA is kept; its 42 bases are in frame from base 1. The germline V and J ends show losses of 8 bases and 0 bases respectively, and no gene match explains 5 bases of the junction. Via the germline V gene (reference sequence), CDR1 is MNHNY and CDR2 SVGAGI.

With regard to this clone: Its antigen specificity is not known. No much larger clone is present one base from it, and per-base qualities are unavailable.

Separate from the approximately 690-subject first cohort, the validation cohort of roughly 130 subjects was the group to which the donors belonged. Sequencing was done on a sample of PBMCs. This TCR was sampled from a woman under 40 in good health and CMV-seronegative. Here the chain combines TRBV6-6 and TRBJ1-1; 8 nucleotides in the junction match TRBD1. The bases are TGTGCCAGCTTGACAGGGGCACTGAACACTGAAGCTTTCTTT. Its protein is CASLTGALNTEAFF.